The sequence of this TCR beta chain was determined in a study of vaccination effects on CD4 cells after COVID-19. Study-wide findings and caveats: Substantial clonal contraction characterized both infection- and vaccine-induced clones late after vaccination.

The ViraFEST assay expanded antigen-specific CD4+ T cells with viral peptide pools before sequencing. CD4+ T cells were isolated after 10 days of culture. In the vaccine recipients, nucleocapsid antibodies were negative and there was no prior SARS-CoV-2 infection. Every well got fewer than 2.5 million PBMC, which were grown with about 10 IU/ml IL-2 and roughly 10 ug/ml peptides. IL-2 medium supplanted half the medium on days 3 and 7. For this clone: Antigen: not known.

The repertoire was sequenced with immunoSEQ multiplex PCR; TCRdb's copy has only in-frame clones and lacks some. Of 37,000 or so clones listed, roughly 66% are singletons. Sequencing used CD4+ T cells from PBMCs cultured with HCoV-OC43 spike peptides, obtained before COVID-19 vaccination. Noted subset: HCoV-OC43 spike overlapping peptide pool stimulation. This clonotype was obtained from a human donor who received a COVID-19 vaccine.

CDR3: CASSLASFREQYF. The CDR3 DNA follows: TGTGCCAGCAGCTTGGCTAGTTTTAGGGAGCAGTACTTC. The chain employs TRBV11-2 and TRBJ2-7; no clear D. This CDR3 region has 13 residues. Germline V lookup: CDR1 SGHAT, CDR2 FQNNGV. V was shortened by 3 bases and J by 7 bases, with 13 bases between the two germline ends.